Presented here are 19 T cell receptor beta chains from one specimen sequenced in a study of blood T cell repertoires in COVID-19 (dated by TCRdb to about 2020). Libraries were built with the immunoSEQ multiplex PCR assay. The clones in this table, taken by TCRdb from immuneACCESS, are in-frame only. Not every clone is retained; where verified, under half of the shortfall comes from an unresolved V gene, and the cause of the rest is unknown. The sample yields roughly 200,000 clones; approximately 80% were counted once. The ten largest clones add up to 6.5% to 7.5% of the sample. The sequencing input was peripheral blood. All receptors derive from a woman between 40 and 50 years old with COVID-19, enrolled during active disease.

The chain couples TRBV19 to TRBJ1-3; D gene uncertain. The V gene lost 7 bases and the J gene lost 0 bases, with 4 bases spanning the gap. There are 12 residues in the CDR3. CDR1 and CDR2 (germline): LNHDA, SQIVND (reference sequence). CDR3 DNA: TGTGCCAGTACAAACTCTGGAAACACCATATATTTT. Protein: CASTNSGNTIYF.

The CDR3 DNA is TGTGCCAGCCAAAGGAGGGGGACAGACGGTTCACCCCTCCACTTT. It specifies CASQRRGTDGSPLHF. The chain uses TRBV19 and TRBJ1-6; 7 nucleotides align to TRBD1. V lost 9 bases, J lost 9 bases, and 14 bases stayed unmatched. This CDR3 spans 15 amino acids. CDR1 and CDR2 from the germline V gene are LNHDA and SQIVND (reference sequence).

J is TRBJ2-3 and V is TRBV10-3, with 10 bases matching TRBD2. Losses at the gene ends were 6 bases for V and 1 base for J; bases not matched to a gene: 7. The CDR3 consists of 16 residues. From germline, CDR1 is ENHRY and CDR2 SYGVKD. DNA of the CDR3: TGTGCCATCAGCGATCTAGCGGGAGTAGGCACAGATACGCAGTATTTT. It codes for CAISDLAGVGTDTQYF.

The V call is TRBV27, the J call TRBJ2-4, with 7 bases lining up with TRBD1. The J segment lost 2 bases and the V segment lost 6 bases, leaving 10 bases of the junction unmatched. CDR1 is MNHEY and CDR2 is SMNVEV in the germline V gene (reference sequence). CDR3 length: 16 amino acids. The CDR3: CASSLRGGLTKNIQYF. The CDR3 nucleotides read TGTGCCAGCAGCCTTCGAGGGGGCCTAACCAAAAACATTCAGTACTTC.

The chain is built from TRBV28 and TRBJ1-3; D is uncertain. V was trimmed by 7 bases and J by 0 bases, leaving 16 bases between them. The CDR3 runs 16 residues. Germline assignment: CDR1 MDHEN and CDR2 SYDVKM. The CDR3 region is CASTSLDTYSGNTIYF. The CDR3 DNA follows: TGTGCCAGCACCTCACTAGACACTTACTCTGGAAACACCATATATTTT.

The rearrangement uses TRBV6-6 and TRBJ1-5; D uncertain. Germline V gives CDR1 MNHNY, CDR2 SVGAGI (reference sequence). This CDR3 has 13 residues. V was cut by 6 bases and J by 2 bases, with 8 bases left in between. CDR3 region: CASSPRGNQPQHF. The CDR3 nucleotides are TGTGCCAGCAGCCCCCGCGGCAATCAGCCCCAGCATTTT.

V is TRBV19 and J is TRBJ1-5; D may be TRBD1 (5 bases). CDR3 length: 15 residues. Trimming removed 5 bases from V and 1 base from J, with 12 bases in between. Germline CDR1 and CDR2: LNHDA and SQIVND (reference sequence). CDR3 coding DNA: TGTGCCAGTAGTCCCTCCGGGGGGAGCAATCAGCCCCAGCATTTT. This gives the protein CASSPSGGSNQPQHF.

The chain links TRBV19 to TRBJ2-1; D might be TRBD2 (5 bases). The V and J ends lost 7 bases and 8 bases respectively, with 9 bases between them. This CDR3 is built from 11 residues. Looked up from germline, CDR1 is LNHDA and CDR2 is SQIVND (reference sequence). CDR3 region: CASTVAHEQFF. Here the CDR3 DNA reads TGTGCCAGTACAGTAGCGCATGAGCAGTTCTTC.

The J gene is TRBJ1-1, the V gene TRBV9; no definite D call. CDR3 length equals 17 residues. Trimming took off 0 bases at V and 2 bases at J, with 17 bases between the two ends. In germline, CDR1 is SGDLS, CDR2 YYNGEE. This CDR3 is CASSVAWIGDANTEAFF. CDR3 nucleotides: TGTGCCAGCAGCGTAGCCTGGATCGGAGACGCTAACACTGAAGCTTTCTTT.

The V and J genes are TRBV6-6 and TRBJ2-7; TRBD1 matches at 11 bases. CDR1 and CDR2 (germline): MNHNY, SVGAGI (reference sequence). The CDR3 extends over 15 amino acids. The ends lost 2 bases at V and 0 bases at J; junction bases unmatched: 0. The CDR3 protein is CASSYGTGGSYEQYF. The CDR3 bases are TGTGCCAGCAGTTACGGGACAGGGGGCTCCTACGAGCAGTACTTC.

V is TRBV5-5 and J is TRBJ2-7; D ambiguous. The CDR3 is made up of 14 amino acids. The V and J ends lost 6 bases and 1 base respectively, with 14 bases between them. Looked up from germline, CDR1 is SGHKS and CDR2 is YYEKEE (reference sequence). CDR3: CASTRSSTSYEQYF. The CDR3 nucleotides are TGTGCCAGCACCCGGTCCTCAACGTCCTACGAGCAGTACTTC.

The V and J genes are TRBV6-5 and TRBJ2-7; 8 bases align to TRBD2. CDR1 MNHEY and CDR2 SVGAGI come from the germline V gene. The CDR3 consists of 15 residues. V lost 6 bases, J lost 6 bases, and 13 bases stayed unmatched. The CDR3 DNA sequence: TGTGCCAGCAGGGGAGCGGGGGTGGCATTTAGCGAGCAGTACTTC. It translates to CASRGAGVAFSEQYF.

The V gene is TRBV19, the J gene TRBJ1-2, with no clear D. This CDR3 region has 16 residues. Trimming removed 1 base from V and 0 bases from J, with 12 bases in between. The germline V gene has CDR1 LNHDA and CDR2 SQIVND (reference sequence). The CDR3 reads CASSIALLSANYGYTF. As DNA, the CDR3 is TGTGCCAGTAGTATAGCCCTTCTAAGTGCTAACTATGGCTACACCTTC.

The gene calls are TRBV9 and TRBJ1-6, with 7 bases lining up with TRBD1. Germline loops: CDR1 SGDLS, CDR2 YYNGEE. The V segment lost 4 bases and the J segment 7 bases; nucleotides outside the gene matches: 8. This CDR3 is built from 15 residues. The CDR3 region is CASSPDRISNSPLHF. The CDR3 DNA reads TGTGCCAGCAGCCCGGACAGGATATCCAATTCACCCCTCCACTTT.

V gene TRBV9 combines with J gene TRBJ2-7; 10 nucleotides agree with TRBD2. Germline V gives CDR1 SGDLS, CDR2 YYNGEE. The CDR3 covers 16 residues. The V segment lost 4 bases and the J segment 5 bases; nucleotides outside the gene matches: 12. The CDR3 coding sequence is TGTGCCAGCAGCTCCTATGGGGAGCGGGAGGGGAACGAGCAGTACTTC. Its translation: CASSSYGEREGNEQYF.

The chain carries TRBV10-2 and TRBJ1-1; TRBD1 agrees at 9 bases. Trimming cost V 4 bases and J 3 bases; bases outside gene matches: 6. The CDR3 is 15 residues long. The germline CDR1 and CDR2 sequences are WSHSY and SAAADI. This CDR3 is CASSANRGQDTEAFF. CDR3 coding DNA: TGCGCCAGCAGTGCTAACAGGGGGCAGGACACTGAAGCTTTCTTT.

This clone showed up just a few times. This chain links TRBV19 with TRBJ1-1, with D tentatively TRBD1 (5 bases). Germline V gene lookup returns CDR1 LNHDA and CDR2 SQIVND (reference sequence). Trimming cost V 0 bases and J 6 bases, with 8 bases left between them. This CDR3 comprises 13 residues. The CDR3 coding sequence is TGTGCCAGTAGTATAGAAGGAGGGGCTGAAGCTTTCTTT. Its protein product is CASSIEGGAEAFF.

CDR3 loop: CASSLSTASGRNEQFF. As DNA, the CDR3 is TGTGCCAGCAGCTTAAGTACGGCTAGCGGGAGAAATGAGCAGTTCTTC. The chain joins TRBV7-3 to TRBJ2-1, with 10 nucleotides matching TRBD2. The CDR3 length is 16 residues. The V segment lost 1 base and the J segment 7 bases; nucleotides outside the gene matches: 7. Germline loops: CDR1 SGHTA, CDR2 FQGTGA.

The rearrangement uses TRBV21-1 and TRBJ1-1; no DNA check was done on the table's D call, TRBD1. TRBV21-1 is a pseudogene. The CDR3 loop spans 17 amino acids. CDR3 in amino acids: CASSHPGQDLMNTEAFF. CDR3 DNA: TGTGCCAGCAGCCACCCGGGACAGGACCTAATGAACACTGAAGCTTTCTTT.